The entry below describes one TCR beta chain. This clone was detected once. Its antigen target is currently unknown. Base qualities are not at hand, and no much larger clone is one base apart. Other DNA sequences from this sample encode an identical CDR3 as well. Donors were healthy HIV-negative adults with no recently reported acute infections or vaccinations. Every donor was a Caucasian adult living in Nashville, Tennessee, USA. CD4+ T cells were enriched by magnetic negative selection, after which naive cells were positively selected on CD45RA and the negative fraction was taken as the memory subset. After blood collection by leukapheresis, PBMCs were isolated using Ficoll-Histopaque density gradient centrifugation and then cryopreserved in the vapor phase of liquid nitrogen. Purity and quantity of every magnetically sorted T cell population were checked by analytical flow cytometry. Each sorted fraction had its genomic DNA isolated and then quantified by UV absorbance on a Nanodrop 2000c.

Including cysteine and phenylalanine, the CDR3 has 14 amino acids. Only the CDR3 portion is preserved as DNA: 42 bases, with reading frame beginning at the first base. The germline V gene sets CDR1 to SGHRS and CDR2 to YFSETQ. Between the V and J ends, shortened by 0 bases and 2 bases respectively, the junction contains 9 bases. Using the deep immunoSEQ assay, multiplex PCR amplified TCR CDR3 regions from genomic DNA. Extracted genomic DNA from each cell subset was spread evenly across all wells of several immunoSEQ 96-well plates, with each plate serving as a replicate. Each replicate PCR for sorted subsets received 200 ng genomic DNA, equal to tens of thousands of T cell genomes. Purified libraries were measured with a Qubit 3.0 fluorometer, size-checked on a Bioanalyzer 2100, and measured again with the KAPA Library Quantification kit. Every immunoSEQ 96-well plate was sequenced on a dedicated single-read 150-cycle Illumina NextSeq 550 flow cell. The paper's data handling went like this. Because the immunoSEQ output held only junctional sequences and lacked quality scores, the filtering could not match the filtering applied to full-length reads. Sequences were annotated with PyIR, a Python wrapper for IgBLAST v1.9, and V/J genes and CDR3 were assigned using IMGT germline references. Any read was removed if the V/J assignment was weak (E-value above 1e-6), the CDR3 was missing, or the read contained stop codons, out-of-frame junctions, or ambiguous translated residues. V3J clonotypes were defined as sequences sharing an identical inferred V gene, J gene, and CDR3 amino acid sequence. Percentage overlap between repertoires was calculated by dividing the number of shared unique clonotypes by the size of the smaller repertoire. Three approaches were used to assess repertoire richness: RTK rarefaction, the Chao1 estimator, and Recon v2.1 estimates of unobserved clonotypes. OLGA was used to compute generation probabilities for all TCRbeta clonotypes that the gDNA method yielded from a handful of donors. TCRdb limited this immuneACCESS table to in-frame rearrangements with V and J called. A share of clones is missing; checked studies link under half to unresolved V genes, and the rest is unexplained. The V and J calls and the clone size are those of that table, but D and trimming were determined from the DNA. This sample holds approximately 1,500,000 clones; around 98% were observed only once. The biggest ten clones account for roughly 0.4% of the sample.

This record belongs to a study of shared clonotypes between healthy human individuals (dated by TCRdb to the early 2020s). A note on the overall study: The cohort included a few men and a couple of women between 18 and 49 years of age. For each donor, CD4 naive and CD4 memory were each run on three plates, CD8 naive on two plates, and CD8 memory on one plate. To estimate repertoire size and how much clonotypes are shared between individuals, the study performed deep sequencing of blood TCR repertoires from 4 to 6 healthy adults. Different laboratories and diverse techniques were used to prepare libraries and sequence TCR repertoires, to increase sequencing depth and limit assay-specific biases. Between about 0.8 and 8.9 billion PBMCs per donor were obtained by leukapheresis.

Broader findings and caveats from the paper: Sampling was restricted to blood, and TCR repertoires in tissue are likely to differ from TCR repertoires in blood. Compared with non-shared clonotypes, the clonotypes found in all four sorted-subset donors had higher generation probabilities. Pairwise subsampling indicated that sequencing depth was expected to affect the degree of clonotype sharing among donors. Incomplete sequencing was indicated by rarefaction of sorted-subset datasets, despite the large sequencing depth. The genetic and exposure-history diversity represented was limited by the small number of donors. Naive subsets generally had larger estimated clonotype richness than memory subsets did. Sharing across several donors was observed for about 5% of naive CD4, over 3% of naive CD8, 2.3% of memory CD4, and about 0.38% of memory CD8 clonotypes.

The sequenced sample consisted of naive CD4+ T cells sorted from blood. What the cell subset or site label conveys for this sample: CD45RA+ positively selected. The chain was built from TRBV5-1 and TRBJ2-7; the D gene assignment is perhaps TRBD1 or TRBD2, with each matching 5 bases. The clonotype comes from a young man in good health. The CDR3 in this case is CASSLAGGTYEQYF. The DNA is TGCGCCAGCAGCTTGGCTGGGGGAACCTACGAGCAGTACTTC.